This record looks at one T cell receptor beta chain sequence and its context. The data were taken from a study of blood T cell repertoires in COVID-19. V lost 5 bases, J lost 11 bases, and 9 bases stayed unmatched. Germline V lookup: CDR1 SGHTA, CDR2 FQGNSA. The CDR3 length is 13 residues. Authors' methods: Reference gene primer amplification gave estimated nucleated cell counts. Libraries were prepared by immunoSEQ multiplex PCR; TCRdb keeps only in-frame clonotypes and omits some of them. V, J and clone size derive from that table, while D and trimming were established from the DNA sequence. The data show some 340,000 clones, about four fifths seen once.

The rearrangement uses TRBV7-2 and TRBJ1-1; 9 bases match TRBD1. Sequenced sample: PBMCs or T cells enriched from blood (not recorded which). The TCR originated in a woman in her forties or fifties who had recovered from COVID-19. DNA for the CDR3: TGTGCCAGCAGCACAGGACAGGGGATCGGTGCTTTCTTT. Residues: CASSTGQGIGAFF.